This entry is about one TCR beta chain. Its antigen is unidentified. V lost 5 bases, J lost 9 bases, and 6 bases stayed unmatched. This CDR3 is 14 amino acids long. Germline V gives CDR1 LNHDA, CDR2 SQIVND (reference sequence). The PCR contained 60 Vbeta and 13 Jbeta primers. In the authors' methods: Per a later analysis, the number of unique TCR beta chains was approximately 80 million, of which 9 million to 12 million were shared. Profiled with immunoSEQ multiplex PCR; TCRdb holds only in-frame clones, not every one. The D gene and trimming were derived from the DNA, and the V and J assignments and clone size from that table. The sample includes about 120,000 clones, 75% of them seen just once. The sample is drawn from a study of cytomegalovirus exposure and HLA in healthy donors. Broader study findings: Excluded were some V segments that proved indistinguishable, including TRBV6-2 and TRBV6-3.

The receptor's source is a woman younger than 35 in good health and CMV-seronegative. The J gene is TRBJ1-6, the V gene TRBV19, with TRBD1 matching over 8 bases. The material sequenced was PBMCs. The CDR3 spells CASSHGQGASPLHF. The CDR3 DNA reads TGTGCCAGTAGTCATGGACAGGGTGCTTCACCCCTCCACTTT.